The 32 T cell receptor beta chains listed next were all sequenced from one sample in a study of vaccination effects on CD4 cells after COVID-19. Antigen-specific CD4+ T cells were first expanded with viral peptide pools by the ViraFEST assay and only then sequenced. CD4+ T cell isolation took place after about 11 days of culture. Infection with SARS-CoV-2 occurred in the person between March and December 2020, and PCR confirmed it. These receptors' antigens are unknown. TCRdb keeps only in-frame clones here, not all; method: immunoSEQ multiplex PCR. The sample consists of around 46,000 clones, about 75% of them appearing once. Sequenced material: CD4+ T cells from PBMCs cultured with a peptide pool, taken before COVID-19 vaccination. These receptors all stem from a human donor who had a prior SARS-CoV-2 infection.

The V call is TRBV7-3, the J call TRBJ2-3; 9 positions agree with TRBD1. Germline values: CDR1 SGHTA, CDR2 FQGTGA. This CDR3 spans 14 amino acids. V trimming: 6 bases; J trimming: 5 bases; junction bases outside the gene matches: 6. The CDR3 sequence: CASSIQGAGDTQYF. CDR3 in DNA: TGTGCCAGCAGTATACAGGGGGCAGGAGATACGCAGTATTTT.

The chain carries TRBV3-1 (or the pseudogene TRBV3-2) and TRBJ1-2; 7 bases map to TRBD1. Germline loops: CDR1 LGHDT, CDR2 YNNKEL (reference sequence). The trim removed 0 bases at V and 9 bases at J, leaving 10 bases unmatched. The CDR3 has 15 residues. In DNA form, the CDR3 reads TGTGCCAGCAGCCAAGAAAGTCGAGGGGGCTCGAGCTACACCTTC. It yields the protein CASSQESRGGSSYTF.

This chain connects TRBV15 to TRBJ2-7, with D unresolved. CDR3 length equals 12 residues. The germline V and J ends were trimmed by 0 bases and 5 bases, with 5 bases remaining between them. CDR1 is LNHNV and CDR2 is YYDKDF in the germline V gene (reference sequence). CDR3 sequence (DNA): TGTGCCACCAGCAGAGATACCCACGAGCAGTACTTC. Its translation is CATSRDTHEQYF.

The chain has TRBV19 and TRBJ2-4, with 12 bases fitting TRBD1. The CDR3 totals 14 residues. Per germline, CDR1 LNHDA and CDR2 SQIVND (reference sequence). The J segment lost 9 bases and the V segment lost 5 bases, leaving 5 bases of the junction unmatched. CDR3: CASSRGQGASIQYF. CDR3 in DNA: TGTGCCAGTAGTCGGGGACAGGGGGCTTCCATTCAGTACTTC.

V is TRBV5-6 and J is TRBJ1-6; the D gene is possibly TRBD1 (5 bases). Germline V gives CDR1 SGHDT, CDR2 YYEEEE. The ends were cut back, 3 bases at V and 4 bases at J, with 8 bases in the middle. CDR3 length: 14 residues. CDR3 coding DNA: TGTGCCAGCAGCTCGGGACGGTATAATTCACCCCTCCACTTT. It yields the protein CASSSGRYNSPLHF.

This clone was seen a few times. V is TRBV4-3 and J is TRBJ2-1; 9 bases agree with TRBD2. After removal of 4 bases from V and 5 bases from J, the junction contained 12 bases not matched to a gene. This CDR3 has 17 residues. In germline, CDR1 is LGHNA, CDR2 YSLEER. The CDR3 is CASSPAALAGTDNEQFF. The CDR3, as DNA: TGCGCCAGCAGCCCCGCGGCGCTAGCGGGGACTGACAATGAGCAGTTCTTC.

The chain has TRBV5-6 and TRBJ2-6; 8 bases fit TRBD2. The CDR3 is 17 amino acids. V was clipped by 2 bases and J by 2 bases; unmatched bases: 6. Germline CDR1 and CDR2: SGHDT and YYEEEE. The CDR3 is CASSFFLAGTGANVLTF. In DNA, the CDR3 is TGTGCCAGCAGCTTTTTCCTAGCGGGTACTGGGGCCAACGTCCTGACTTTC.

For the CDR3, the DNA is TGTGCCAGCAGCTTACAGGGCCTCTACGAGCAGTACTTC. Translation: CASSLQGLYEQYF. This chain uses TRBV7-2 with TRBJ2-7, with D possibly matching TRBD1 (5 bases). Trimming left V 2 bases short and J 3 bases short, with 8 bases between. This CDR3 has 13 amino acids. CDR1 SGHTA and CDR2 FQGNSA come from the germline V gene. The whole variable domain, filled in from reference TRBV7-2 and TRBJ2-7, reads GAGVSQSPSNKVTEKGKDVELRCDPISGHTALYWYRQSLGQGLEFLIYFQGNSAPDKSGLPSDRFSAERTGGSVSTLTIQRTQQEDSAVYLCASSLQGLYEQYFGPGTRLTVT.

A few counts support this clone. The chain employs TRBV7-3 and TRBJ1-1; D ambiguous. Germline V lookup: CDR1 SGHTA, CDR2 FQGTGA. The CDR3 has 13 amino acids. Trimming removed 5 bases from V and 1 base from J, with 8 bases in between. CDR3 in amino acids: CASSPQPNTEAFF. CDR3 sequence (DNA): TGTGCCAGCAGCCCGCAGCCGAACACTGAAGCTTTCTTT.

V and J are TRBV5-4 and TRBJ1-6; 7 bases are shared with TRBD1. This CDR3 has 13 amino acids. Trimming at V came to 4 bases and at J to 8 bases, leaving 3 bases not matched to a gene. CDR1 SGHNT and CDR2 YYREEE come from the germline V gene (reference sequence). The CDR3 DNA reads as TGTGCCAGCAGCACTGACAGGGATTCACCCCTCCACTTT. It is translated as CASSTDRDSPLHF.

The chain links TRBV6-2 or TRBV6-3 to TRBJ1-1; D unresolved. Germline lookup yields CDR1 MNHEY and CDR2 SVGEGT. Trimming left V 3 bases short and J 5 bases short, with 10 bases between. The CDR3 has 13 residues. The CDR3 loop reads CASSYLARTEAFF. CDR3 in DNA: TGTGCCAGCAGTTATCTAGCCCGGACTGAAGCTTTCTTT.

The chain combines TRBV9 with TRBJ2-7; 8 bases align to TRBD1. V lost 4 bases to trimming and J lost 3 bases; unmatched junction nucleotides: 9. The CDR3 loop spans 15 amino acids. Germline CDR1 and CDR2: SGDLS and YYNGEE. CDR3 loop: CASSPTGVGFYEQYF. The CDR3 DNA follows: TGTGCCAGCAGCCCGACAGGGGTAGGGTTCTACGAGCAGTACTTC.

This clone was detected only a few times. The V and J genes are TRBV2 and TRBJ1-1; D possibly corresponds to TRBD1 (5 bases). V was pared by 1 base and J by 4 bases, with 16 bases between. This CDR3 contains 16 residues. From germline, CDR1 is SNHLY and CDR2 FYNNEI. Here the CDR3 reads CASSEGDNWGVTEAFF. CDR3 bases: TGTGCCAGCAGTGAAGGAGACAACTGGGGGGTCACTGAAGCTTTCTTT.

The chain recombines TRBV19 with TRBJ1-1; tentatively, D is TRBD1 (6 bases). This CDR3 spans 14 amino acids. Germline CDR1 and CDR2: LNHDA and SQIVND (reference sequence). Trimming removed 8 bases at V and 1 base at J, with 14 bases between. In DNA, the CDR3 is TGTGCCAGTGCGTCCAGGGGAGGGAACACTGAAGCTTTCTTT. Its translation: CASASRGGNTEAFF.

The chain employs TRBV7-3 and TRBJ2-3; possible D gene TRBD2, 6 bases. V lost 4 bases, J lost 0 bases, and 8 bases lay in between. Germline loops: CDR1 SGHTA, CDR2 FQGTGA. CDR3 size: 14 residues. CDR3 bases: TGTGCCAGCAGCTGGGGACTCAGCACAGATACGCAGTATTTT. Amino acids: CASSWGLSTDTQYF.

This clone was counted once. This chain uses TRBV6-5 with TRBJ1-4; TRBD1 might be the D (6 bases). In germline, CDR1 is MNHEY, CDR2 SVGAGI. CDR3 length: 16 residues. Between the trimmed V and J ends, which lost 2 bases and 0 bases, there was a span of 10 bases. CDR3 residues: CASSYGRTATNEKLFF. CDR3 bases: TGTGCCAGCAGTTACGGTCGGACAGCAACTAATGAAAAACTGTTTTTT.

The DNA for the CDR3 is TGTGCCAGCAAGGGTGGCGGGAGTCTTACAGATACGCAGTATTTT. Its translation is CASKGGGSLTDTQYF. The chain has TRBV28 and TRBJ2-3; 7 positions agree with TRBD2. This CDR3 has 15 residues. Germline CDR1 reads MDHEN; CDR2 reads SYDVKM. V lost 7 bases and J lost 3; bases outside the gene matches: 10.

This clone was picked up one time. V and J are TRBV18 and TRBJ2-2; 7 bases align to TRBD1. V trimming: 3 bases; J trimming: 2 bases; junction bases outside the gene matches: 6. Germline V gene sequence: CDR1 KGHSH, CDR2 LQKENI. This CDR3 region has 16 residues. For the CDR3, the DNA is TGTGCCAGCTCACCCTACAGGGGCCCAAACACCGGGGAGCTGTTTTTT. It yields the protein CASSPYRGPNTGELFF.

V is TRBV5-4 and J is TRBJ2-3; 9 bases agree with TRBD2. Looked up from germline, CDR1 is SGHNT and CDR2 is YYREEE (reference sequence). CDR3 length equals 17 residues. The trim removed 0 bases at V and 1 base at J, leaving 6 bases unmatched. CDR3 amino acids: CASSLVGGRGGTDTQYF. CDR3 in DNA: TGTGCCAGCAGCTTGGTAGGCGGGAGGGGAGGCACAGATACGCAGTATTTT.

CDR3 coding DNA: TGTGCCACCGGGAACTGGGTTGGAGTTTACAATGAGCAGTTCTTC. This translates into CATGNWVGVYNEQFF. The J gene is TRBJ2-1, the V gene TRBV15, with D unresolved. CDR1 and CDR2 (germline): LNHNV, YYDKDF (reference sequence). This CDR3 is built from 15 residues. Trimming removed 8 bases from V and 4 bases from J, with 18 bases in between.

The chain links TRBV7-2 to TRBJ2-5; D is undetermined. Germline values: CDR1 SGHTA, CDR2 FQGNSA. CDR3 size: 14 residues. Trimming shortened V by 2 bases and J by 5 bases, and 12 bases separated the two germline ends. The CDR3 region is CASSLTGLSETQYF. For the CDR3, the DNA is TGTGCCAGCAGCTTAACCGGCTTGTCGGAGACCCAGTACTTC.

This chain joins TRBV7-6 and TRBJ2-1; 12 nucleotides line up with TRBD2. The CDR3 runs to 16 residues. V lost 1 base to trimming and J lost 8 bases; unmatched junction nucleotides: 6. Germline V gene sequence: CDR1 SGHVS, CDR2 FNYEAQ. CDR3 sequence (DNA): TGTGCCAGCAGCTTAGGTCCGACTAGCGGGAGCGATGAGCAGTTCTTC. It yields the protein CASSLGPTSGSDEQFF.

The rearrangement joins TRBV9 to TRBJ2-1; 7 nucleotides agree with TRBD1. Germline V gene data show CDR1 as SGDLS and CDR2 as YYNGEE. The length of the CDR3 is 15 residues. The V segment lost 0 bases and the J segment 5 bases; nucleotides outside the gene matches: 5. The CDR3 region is CASSVGPTGHNEQFF. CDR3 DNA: TGTGCCAGCAGCGTAGGACCGACAGGGCACAATGAGCAGTTCTTC.

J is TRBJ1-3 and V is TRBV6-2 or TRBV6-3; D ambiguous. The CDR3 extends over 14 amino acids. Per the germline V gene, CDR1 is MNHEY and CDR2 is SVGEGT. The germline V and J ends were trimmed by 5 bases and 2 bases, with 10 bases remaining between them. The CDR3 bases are TGTGCCAGCAGTCCCTCCAGAGCTGGAAACACCATATATTTT. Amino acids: CASSPSRAGNTIYF.

The CDR3 sequence: CASSLQGAGAEQYF. As DNA, the CDR3 is TGTGCCAGCAGTTTACAGGGGGCAGGGGCCGAGCAGTACTTC. The V and J genes are TRBV27 and TRBJ2-7, with TRBD1 matching 8 bases. This CDR3 is 14 amino acids long. The germline CDR1 and CDR2 sequences are MNHEY and SMNVEV (reference sequence). Trimming cost V 2 bases and J 6 bases; bases outside gene matches: 6.

The CDR3, as DNA: TGTGCCAGCAGTTTAGGGAACACTGAAGCTTTCTTT. It encodes CASSLGNTEAFF. The chain links TRBV12-3 or TRBV12-4 to TRBJ1-1; the D is unclear. Trimming shortened V by 1 base and J by 1 base, and 1 base separated the two germline ends. This CDR3 spans 12 amino acids.

The CDR3 nucleotides read TGTGCCACCAGTGAGAATGATTGGGATACGCAGTATTTT. Its protein is CATSENDWDTQYF. The chain links TRBV24-1 to TRBJ2-3, with D unresolved. The CDR3 extends over 13 amino acids. Per germline, CDR1 KGHDR and CDR2 SFDVKD. The ends were cut back, 4 bases at V and 6 bases at J, with 10 bases in the middle.

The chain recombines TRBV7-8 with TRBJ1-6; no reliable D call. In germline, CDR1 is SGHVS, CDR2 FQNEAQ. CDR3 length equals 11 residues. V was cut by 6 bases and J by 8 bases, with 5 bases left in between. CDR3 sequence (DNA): TGTGCCAGCAGTTTTTATTCACCCCTCCACTTT. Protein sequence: CASSFYSPLHF.

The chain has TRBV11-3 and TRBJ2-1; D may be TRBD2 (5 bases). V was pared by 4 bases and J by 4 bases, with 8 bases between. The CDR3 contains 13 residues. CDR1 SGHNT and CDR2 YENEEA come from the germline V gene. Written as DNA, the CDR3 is TGTGCCAGCAGCTCCCGCGGGTACAATGAGCAGTTCTTC. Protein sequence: CASSSRGYNEQFF. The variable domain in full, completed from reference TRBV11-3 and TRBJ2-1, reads EAGVVQSPRYKIIEKKQPVAFWCNPISGHNTLYWYLQNLGQGPELLIRYENEEAVDDSQLPKDRFSAERLKGVDSTLKIQPAELGDSAVYLCASSSRGYNEQFFGPGTRLTVL.

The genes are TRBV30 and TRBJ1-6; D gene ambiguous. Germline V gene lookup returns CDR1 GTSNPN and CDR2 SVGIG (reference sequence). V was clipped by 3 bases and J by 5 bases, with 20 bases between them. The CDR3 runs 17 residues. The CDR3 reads CAWSDTRTQKNNSPLHF. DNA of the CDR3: TGTGCCTGGAGCGACACTAGGACCCAGAAAAATAATTCACCCCTCCACTTT.

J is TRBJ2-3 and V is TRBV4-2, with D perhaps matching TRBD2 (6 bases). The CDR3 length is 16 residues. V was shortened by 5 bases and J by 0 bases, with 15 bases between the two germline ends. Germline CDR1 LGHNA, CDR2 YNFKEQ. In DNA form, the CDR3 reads TGTGCCAGCAGCGCGGGTGTAGCGGATAGCACAGATACGCAGTATTTT. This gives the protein CASSAGVADSTDTQYF.

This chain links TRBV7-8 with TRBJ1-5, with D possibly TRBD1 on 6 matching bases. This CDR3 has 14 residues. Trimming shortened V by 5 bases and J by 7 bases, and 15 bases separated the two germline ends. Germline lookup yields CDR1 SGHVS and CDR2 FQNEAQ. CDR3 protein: CASSQQGGGQPQHF. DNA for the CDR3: TGTGCCAGCAGCCAGCAAGGGGGTGGACAGCCCCAGCATTTT.